A single sample gave rise to the 27 T cell receptor beta chains below, sequenced in a study of CD8+ T cells in alopecia areata. Extracted RNA was reverse transcribed into cDNA, the sequencing template. Generated by immunoSEQ multiplex PCR, the TCRdb table keeps only in-frame clones and is missing some. Among 250,000 or so clones, roughly 69% were seen once, and the ten largest hold approximately 1.2%. This specimen was CD4+ T cells sorted from blood, taken at week 0. These receptors originate from a human donor with alopecia areata.

V usage is TRBV29-1 and J usage is TRBJ1-4, with D perhaps matching TRBD1 (5 bases). Germline CDR1 reads SQVTM; CDR2 reads ANQGSEA. CDR3 size: 13 residues. Trimming stripped 6 bases from V and 7 bases from J, with 15 bases between. CDR3 in amino acids: CSVAPSGSEKLFF. The CDR3 region has the DNA TGCAGCGTAGCGCCCTCAGGGAGTGAAAAACTGTTTTTT.

The chain uses TRBV14 and TRBJ1-2, with D maybe TRBD1 (6 bases). V gave up 2 bases and J gave up 4 bases, with 11 bases separating them. There are 14 residues in the CDR3. From germline, CDR1 is SGHDN and CDR2 FVKESK. The CDR3 DNA sequence: TGTGCCAGCAGCCAAATCACAGGGCCCTATGGCTACACCTTC. Translating gives CASSQITGPYGYTF.

The rearrangement uses TRBV30 and TRBJ1-6, with D possibly being TRBD1 (6 bases). CDR3 length: 14 amino acids. V lost 0 bases and J 11 bases, leaving 14 bases between the germline ends. Germline CDR1 is GTSNPN and CDR2 is SVGIG (reference sequence). CDR3 protein: CAWSVRGEGPPLHF. In nucleotides, the CDR3 is TGTGCCTGGAGTGTCAGGGGAGAAGGGCCACCCCTCCACTTT.

The chain combines TRBV29-1 with TRBJ1-1, with a tentative D call TRBD1 (6 bases). CDR3 length equals 15 residues. V was trimmed by 6 bases and J by 0 bases, leaving 17 bases between them. Germline CDR1 and CDR2: SQVTM and ANQGSEA. As DNA, the CDR3 is TGCAGCGTCAAGCCAAGGGGGGGAATGAACACTGAAGCTTTCTTT. Amino acids: CSVKPRGGMNTEAFF.

The chain uses TRBV5-6 and TRBJ2-5, with 8 nucleotides matching TRBD1. Trimming at V came to 2 bases and at J to 7 bases, leaving 10 bases not matched to a gene. CDR1 and CDR2 from the germline V gene are SGHDT and YYEEEE. The CDR3 length is 15 residues. CDR3 nucleotide sequence: TGTGCCAGCAGCTTAAACGACAGGGGCGCCGGGACCCAGTACTTC. Its protein is CASSLNDRGAGTQYF.

This clone was observed a few times. This CDR3 is also generated by other DNA sequences in the sample. The rearrangement links TRBV29-1 to TRBJ2-5; the D gene is possibly TRBD1 (7 bases). The CDR3 length is 14 residues. In germline, CDR1 is SQVTM, CDR2 ANQGSEA. The V end was cut by 4 bases, the J end by 5 bases, with 17 bases between. CDR3 region: CSVGAGGSQETQYF. DNA for the CDR3: TGCAGCGTTGGGGCAGGGGGGTCACAGGAGACCCAGTACTTC. The full variable domain, rest sourced from reference TRBV29-1 and TRBJ2-5, is SAVISQKPSRDICQRGTSLTIQCQVDSQVTMMFWYRQQPGQSLTLIATANQGSEATYESGFVIDKFPISRPNLTFSTLTVSNMSPEDSSIYLCSVGAGGSQETQYFGPGTRLLVL.

This clone appeared a single time. The chain has TRBV19 and TRBJ2-5, with D possibly matching TRBD1 (5 bases). Germline assignment: CDR1 LNHDA and CDR2 SQIVND (reference sequence). V lost 6 bases to trimming and J lost 0 bases, with 8 bases between them. This CDR3 contains 13 residues. The chain's CDR3 is CASRTTDQETQYF. For the CDR3, the DNA is TGTGCCAGTAGAACGACAGACCAAGAGACCCAGTACTTC.

This clone showed up just a few times. The V gene is TRBV2, the J gene TRBJ2-7, with 7 bases matching TRBD1. Germline CDR1 and CDR2: SNHLY and FYNNEI. Trimming cost V 5 bases and J 0 bases; bases outside gene matches: 7. The CDR3 sequence is 15 residues long. CDR3 loop: CASSPDRPISYEQYF. CDR3 DNA: TGTGCCAGCAGTCCGGACAGGCCCATCTCCTACGAGCAGTACTTC.

Only one count was recorded for this clone. The rearrangement joins TRBV6-5 to TRBJ2-7, with D hard to call. This CDR3 comprises 15 residues. Germline V CDR1 and CDR2: MNHEY, SVGAGI. The ends were cut back, 0 bases at V and 1 base at J, with 10 bases in the middle. CDR3 bases: TGTGCCAGCAGTTACTCTCCTAGTGGGTCCTACGAGCAGTACTTC. Protein product: CASSYSPSGSYEQYF.

This chain joins TRBV7-2 and TRBJ2-2; no clear D. Germline V gene sequence: CDR1 SGHTA, CDR2 FQGNSA. Trimming cost V 5 bases and J 3 bases, with 4 bases left between them. This CDR3 is 12 amino acids long. The CDR3 nucleotides are TGTGCCAGCAGCATAGACACCGGGGAGCTGTTTTTT. Translation gives CASSIDTGELFF.

J is TRBJ2-3 and V is TRBV20-1; D unresolved. CDR1 and CDR2 from the germline V gene are DFQATT and SNEGSKA (reference sequence). The CDR3 has 11 amino acids. Trimming removed 6 bases from V and 3 bases from J, with 7 bases in between. The CDR3 protein is CSAYRTDTQYF. For the CDR3, the DNA is TGCAGTGCGTACCGGACAGATACGCAGTATTTT.

The chain links TRBV20-1 to TRBJ1-6; D remains ambiguous. Germline values: CDR1 DFQATT, CDR2 SNEGSKA (reference sequence). The CDR3 loop spans 9 amino acids. In DNA, the CDR3 is TGCGGAAACTATTCACCCCTCCACTTT. This codes for CGNYSPLHF.

The V and J genes are TRBV29-1 and TRBJ2-5; D not certain. Germline lookup yields CDR1 SQVTM and CDR2 ANQGSEA. This CDR3 is built from 15 residues. The V end was cut by 6 bases, the J end by 5 bases, with 22 bases between. The CDR3 coding sequence is TGCAGCGTCCTCTCGGTCTTCGGCGGTCTCGAGACCCAGTACTTC. It translates to CSVLSVFGGLETQYF.

The chain couples TRBV30 to TRBJ1-5; perhaps TRBD1 as D (6 bases). CDR3 length equals 17 residues. V lost 0 bases and J lost 4, with 19 bases in between. Germline CDR1 reads GTSNPN; CDR2 reads SVGIG (reference sequence). CDR3 sequence: CAWSVTGSLLGNQPQHF. The DNA of the CDR3 is TGTGCCTGGAGTGTTACAGGGAGCCTCTTGGGAAATCAGCCCCAGCATTTT. The full variable domain, rest sourced from reference TRBV30 and TRBJ1-5, is SQTIHQWPATLVQPVGSPLSLECTVEGTSNPNLYWYRQAAGRGLQLLFYSVGIGQISSEVPQNLSASRPQDRQFILSSKKLLLSDSGFYLCAWSVTGSLLGNQPQHFGDGTRLSIL.

J is TRBJ1-5 and V is TRBV2; D may be TRBD1 (6 bases). The CDR3 is 15 amino acids. V was trimmed by 3 bases and J by 5 bases, leaving 14 bases between them. CDR1 SNHLY and CDR2 FYNNEI come from the germline V gene. The CDR3 bases are TGTGCCAGCAGTGACGAGGACAGCTCCTATCAGCCCCAGCATTTT. Protein sequence: CASSDEDSSYQPQHF.

V and J are TRBV27 and TRBJ2-2, with D uncertain. The length of the CDR3 is 16 residues. Germline V gene lookup returns CDR1 MNHEY and CDR2 SMNVEV (reference sequence). V gave up 5 bases and J gave up 5 bases, with 18 bases separating them. The CDR3 DNA reads as TGTGCCAGCAGTCTGTTGAATTCTCTTCGGACCGGGGAGCTGTTTTTT. Protein: CASSLLNSLRTGELFF.

This clone has only a few counts. V usage is TRBV14 and J usage is TRBJ1-2; D gene ambiguous. The CDR3 totals 16 residues. Germline assignment: CDR1 SGHDN and CDR2 FVKESK. Trimming stripped 1 base from V and 6 bases from J, with 18 bases between. Here the CDR3 DNA reads TGTGCCAGCAGCCAAGTATCTACCGGGAGAAGAAATGGCTACACCTTC. Translation gives CASSQVSTGRRNGYTF.

V usage is TRBV29-1 and J usage is TRBJ1-1, with 7 nucleotides matching TRBD1. This CDR3 has 13 residues. Per germline, CDR1 SQVTM and CDR2 ANQGSEA. V was clipped by 6 bases and J by 0 bases; unmatched bases: 4. This CDR3 is CSVSGTVNTEAFF. The CDR3 nucleotides read TGCAGCGTATCCGGGACAGTGAACACTGAAGCTTTCTTT. The whole variable domain, filled in from reference TRBV29-1 and TRBJ1-1, reads SAVISQKPSRDICQRGTSLTIQCQVDSQVTMMFWYRQQPGQSLTLIATANQGSEATYESGFVIDKFPISRPNLTFSTLTVSNMSPEDSSIYLCSVSGTVNTEAFFGQGTRLTVV.

CDR3: CASSLDWHEQFF. DNA for the CDR3: TGTGCCAGCAGCTTAGATTGGCATGAGCAGTTCTTC. The chain recombines TRBV7-9 with TRBJ2-1; D ambiguous. V lost 1 base and J 8 bases, leaving 6 bases between the germline ends. Germline loops: CDR1 SEHNR, CDR2 FQNEAQ (reference sequence). There are 12 residues in the CDR3. The entire variable domain, with the rest obtained from reference TRBV7-9 and TRBJ2-1, is as follows: DTGVSQNPRHKITKRGQNVTFRCDPISEHNRLYWYRQTLGQGPEFLTYFQNEAQLEKSRLLSDRFSAERPKGSFSTLEIQRTEQGDSAMYLCASSLDWHEQFFGPGTRLTVL.

V usage is TRBV9 and J usage is TRBJ2-1, with 8 positions matching TRBD1. V was clipped by 2 bases and J by 6 bases; unmatched bases: 10. This CDR3 is built from 16 residues. The germline V gene has CDR1 SGDLS and CDR2 YYNGEE. This chain's CDR3 is CASSVATGVRSNEQFF. CDR3 bases: TGTGCCAGCAGCGTCGCGACAGGGGTTAGGTCCAATGAGCAGTTCTTC.

V is TRBV29-1 and J is TRBJ2-1; D perhaps matches TRBD1 (5 bases). Germline V gene data show CDR1 as SQVTM and CDR2 as ANQGSEA. The CDR3 extends over 15 amino acids. The V and J ends lost 0 bases and 5 bases respectively, with 14 bases between them. CDR3 DNA: TGCAGCGTTGAAGATCAAGATGACAGCGACAATGAGCAGTTCTTC. Encoded protein: CSVEDQDDSDNEQFF.

This clone has more than one count but fewer than ten. This chain connects TRBV4-1 to TRBJ2-5; tentatively, D is TRBD1 or TRBD2 (5 bases each). This CDR3 comprises 14 residues. V shed 4 bases and J shed 5 bases, with 14 bases lying between them. The germline V gene has CDR1 MGHRA and CDR2 YSYEKL. CDR3 DNA: TGCGCCAGCAGCCTACAGACGGGGCGGGAGACCCAGTACTTC. Protein product: CASSLQTGRETQYF.

The chain links TRBV25-1 to TRBJ2-3, with D perhaps TRBD2 (5 bases). V was trimmed by 6 bases and J by 3 bases, leaving 10 bases between them. The germline V gene has CDR1 MGHDK and CDR2 SYGVNS. This CDR3 comprises 13 residues. In DNA, the CDR3 is TGTGCCAGCAGCATAACGGGGACAGATACGCAGTATTTT. Amino acid sequence: CASSITGTDTQYF.

The rearrangement joins TRBV6-1 to TRBJ2-3, with D hard to call. Trimming took off 10 bases at V and 1 base at J, with 9 bases between the two ends. Per the germline V gene, CDR1 is MNHNS and CDR2 is SASEGT. CDR3 length equals 12 residues. The chain's CDR3 is CATPDRTDTQYF. As DNA, the CDR3 is TGTGCCACTCCCGACCGCACAGATACGCAGTATTTT.

This clone was detected only a few times. CDR3 DNA: TGCGCCAGCAGCCAAGAGGGACCCAATCAGCCCCAGCATTTT. It yields the protein CASSQEGPNQPQHF. The chain has TRBV4-1 and TRBJ1-5; tentative D call: TRBD1 (5 bases). The CDR3 contains 14 residues. The germline V gene encodes CDR1 MGHRA and CDR2 YSYEKL. V was trimmed by 0 bases and J by 3 bases, leaving 6 bases between them.

The rearrangement uses TRBV2 and TRBJ2-2; 8 nucleotides line up with TRBD1. J gave up 1 base and V 6 bases, and 4 bases lay outside the gene matches. The CDR3 has 15 residues. The germline V gene has CDR1 SNHLY and CDR2 FYNNEI. CDR3 coding DNA: TGTGCCAGCAGGGTACAGGGGGTGAACACCGGGGAGCTGTTTTTT. Its protein product is CASRVQGVNTGELFF.

The chain has TRBV7-9 and TRBJ1-1; TRBD1 matches at 7 bases. The CDR3 covers 13 residues. CDR1 is SEHNR, CDR2 FQNEAQ, per germline (reference sequence). The J segment lost 0 bases and the V segment lost 10 bases, leaving 5 bases of the junction unmatched. CDR3 sequence reads: CATGQRVNTEAFF. The CDR3, as DNA: TGTGCCACGGGACAGCGAGTGAACACTGAAGCTTTCTTT.